The rows below give T cell receptor beta chains drawn from one sample of a study of T cells in Graves' hyperthyroidism and ophthalmopathy. From the multiplex PCR reads, TCRdb called clonotypes with MiXCR, one entry per CDR3 protein. The sample lists about 360,000 distinct CDR3 sequences, roughly 12% seen once, with less than 25% in the top ten. What was sequenced was blood. These receptors originate from a man aged 25 to 40 with Graves' hyperthyroidism that later progressed to Graves' ophthalmopathy. CDR3s include the opening cysteine and the closing phenylalanine or tryptophan. D genes are given only for firm matches. Clone size is stated in some rows and not others, as once, few, many or a class when expanded.

V: TRBV30; size: few; J: TRBJ2-1; length: 16; D: TRBD2; CDR3: CAWSGLGAGGPNEQFF; DNA: TGTGCCTGGAGCGGCCTTGGGGCGGGGGGGCCGAATGAGCAGTTCTTC
V: TRBV12-3/TRBV12-4; size: many; J: TRBJ2-1; length: 16; D: TRBD2; CDR3: CASSFAGTRRGHEQFF; DNA: TGTGCCAGCAGTTTCGCCGGGACTAGAAGGGGACATGAGCAGTTCTTC
V: TRBV12-3/TRBV12-4; size: few; J: TRBJ2-1; length: 15; D: TRBD2; CDR3: CASTKLAGGWNEQFF; DNA: TGTGCCAGCACCAAACTAGCGGGGGGGTGGAATGAGCAGTTCTTC
V: TRBV7-9; size: -; J: TRBJ1-5; length: 16; D: TRBD1; CDR3: CASSKGQVNRNQPQHF; DNA: TGTGCCAGCAGCAAAGGACAGGTTAATCGGAATCAGCCCCAGCATTTT
V: TRBV12-3/TRBV12-4; size: many; J: TRBJ1-2; length: 14; D: -; CDR3: CASSLKRPNYGYTF; DNA: TGTGCCAGCAGCCTTAAAAGGCCCAACTATGGCTACACCTTC
V: TRBV5-1; size: many; J: TRBJ2-1; length: 15; D: -; CDR3: CASSLVGGVYNEQFF; DNA: TGCGCCAGCAGCTTGGTGGGGGGCGTTTACAATGAGCAGTTCTTC
V: TRBV28; size: many; J: TRBJ2-7; length: 17; D: -; CDR3: CASSLSPGGGVEYEQYF; DNA: TGTGCCAGCAGTTTATCCCCTGGAGGGGGCGTTGAGTACGAGCAGTACTTC
V: TRBV11-2; size: many; J: TRBJ2-3; length: 17; D: -; CDR3: CASSLDQEGRYLDTQYF; DNA: TGTGCCAGCAGCTTAGATCAGGAGGGCAGATATTTGGATACGCAGTATTTT
V: TRBV28; size: -; J: TRBJ1-2; length: 15; D: -; CDR3: CASSPASREIYGYTF; DNA: TGTGCCAGCAGTCCGGCCTCCCGGGAGATCTATGGCTACACCTTC
V: TRBV5-1; size: -; J: TRBJ2-6; length: 13; D: -; CDR3: CASSLRWANVLTF; DNA: TGCGCCAGCAGCTTGCGTTGGGCCAACGTCCTGACTTTC
V: TRBV6-5; size: few; J: TRBJ2-1; length: 24; D: TRBD2; CDR3: CASSYPTGQRPGLAGGPLHNEQFF; DNA: TGTGCCAGCAGTTACCCCACAGGGCAAAGACCGGGACTAGCGGGGGGGCCCCTACACAATGAGCAGTTCTTC
V: TRBV30; size: -; J: TRBJ2-3; length: 12; D: -; CDR3: CAWSGAGRRLYF; DNA: TGTGCCTGGAGTGGAGCAGGGCGAAGATTGTATTTT
V: TRBV6-1; size: many; J: TRBJ2-7; length: 13; D: TRBD1; CDR3: CASRGQDSYEQYF; DNA: TGTGCCAGCCGAGGACAGGATTCCTACGAGCAGTACTTC
V: TRBV7-9; size: -; J: TRBJ2-1; length: 13; D: TRBD1; CDR3: CASSKLPRQGEFF; DNA: TGTGCCAGCAGTAAACTTCCCCGACAGGGGGAGTTCTTC
V: TRBV7-2; size: many; J: TRBJ2-1; length: 15; D: -; CDR3: CASSRGEVRANEQFF; DNA: TGTGCCAGCAGCAGGGGTGAGGTCAGGGCCAATGAGCAGTTCTTC
V: TRBV6-6; size: -; J: TRBJ2-3; length: 17; D: TRBD2; CDR3: CASSYPTSGGPTDTQYF; DNA: TGTGCCAGCAGTTACCCCACTAGCGGGGGGCCCACAGATACGCAGTATTTT
V: TRBV6-1; size: few; J: TRBJ1-4; length: 15; D: TRBD1; CDR3: CASSSLTGGGQKLFF; DNA: TGTGCCAGCAGCAGCTTGACAGGGGGCGGTCAAAAACTGTTTTTT
V: TRBV11-3; size: few; J: TRBJ2-3; length: 13; D: -; CDR3: CASTEWGTDTQYF; DNA: TGTGCCAGCACGGAGTGGGGCACAGATACGCAGTATTTT
V: TRBV20-1; size: -; J: TRBJ2-1; length: 18; D: -; CDR3: CSALGRRGVQGQYNEQFF; DNA: TGCAGTGCTCTCGGACGGCGTGGGGTTCAGGGGCAATACAATGAGCAGTTCTTC
V: TRBV20-1; size: -; J: TRBJ2-3; length: 14; D: TRBD1; CDR3: CSATRDRGGDTQYF; DNA: TGCAGTGCTACCCGGGACAGGGGTGGGGATACGCAGTATTTT
V: TRBV2; size: many; J: TRBJ1-2; length: 14; D: -; CDR3: CASSGRKSNYGYTF; DNA: TGTGCCAGCAGTGGCCGAAAGTCCAACTATGGCTACACCTTC
V: TRBV3-1; size: once; J: TRBJ2-1; length: 18; D: TRBD2; CDR3: CASSQAILAGGRYNEQFF; DNA: TGTGCCAGCAGCCAAGCCATCCTAGCGGGGGGCAGATACAATGAGCAGTTCTTC
V: TRBV7-2; size: many; J: TRBJ2-7; length: 11; D: TRBD2; CDR3: CASSTTSAQYF; DNA: TGTGCCAGCAGCACAACTAGCGCGCAGTACTTC
V: TRBV7-9; size: -; J: TRBJ2-1; length: 13; D: TRBD1; CDR3: CASFGTGDNEQFF; DNA: TGTGCCAGCTTCGGGACAGGGGACAATGAGCAGTTCTTC
V: TRBV7-8; size: many; J: TRBJ1-6; length: 15; D: -; CDR3: CASSTGSSYNSPLHF; DNA: TGTGCCAGCAGTACAGGGAGCTCCTATAATTCACCCCTCCACTTT
V: TRBV19; size: few; J: TRBJ1-4; length: 16; D: -; CDR3: CASSIVSGSTNEKLFF; DNA: TGTGCCAGTAGTATTGTATCGGGATCCACTAATGAAAAACTGTTTTTT
V: TRBV7-8; size: many; J: TRBJ2-7; length: 15; D: TRBD2; CDR3: CASSIRLAGVFEQYF; DNA: TGTGCCAGCAGCATCCGACTAGCGGGGGTCTTCGAGCAGTACTTC
V: TRBV30; size: many; J: TRBJ1-4; length: 14; D: TRBD1; CDR3: CAWSSGQAGEKLFF; DNA: TGTGCCTGGAGTTCGGGACAGGCCGGGGAAAAACTGTTTTTT
V: TRBV5-1; size: many; J: TRBJ1-5; length: 15; D: TRBD1; CDR3: CASSSGQGGNQPQHF; DNA: TGTGCCAGCAGTTCGGGACAGGGGGGTAATCAGCCCCAGCATTTT
V: TRBV12-3/TRBV12-4; size: few; J: TRBJ2-7; length: 13; D: -; CDR3: CASKKSTHYEQYF; DNA: TGTGCCAGCAAGAAATCAACACATTACGAGCAGTACTTC
V: TRBV10-2; size: -; J: TRBJ1-4; length: 15; D: TRBD1; CDR3: CASGDRKGTNEKLFF; DNA: TGCGCCAGCGGGGACAGGAAGGGTACTAATGAAAAACTGTTTTTT
V: TRBV7-2; size: few; J: TRBJ2-1; length: 11; D: -; CDR3: CASSFRLHQFF; DNA: TGTGCCAGCAGCTTCCGACTACACCAGTTCTTC